Each of the 15 T cell receptor beta chains below was sequenced from the same sample in a study of cytomegalovirus exposure and HLA in healthy donors. The PCR was carried out with 60 Vbeta primers and 13 Jbeta primers. The data were produced by immunoSEQ multiplex PCR, yet TCRdb's version contains in-frame clones alone and is incomplete. The sample has 95,000 to 150,000 clones. The sequenced sample was PBMCs. Source of these receptors: a man aged 35-49 years in good health and CMV-seronegative.

The V call is TRBV11-3, the J call TRBJ2-3, with D tentatively TRBD1 (6 bases). The CDR3 covers 14 residues. Trimming removed 4 bases from V and 6 bases from J, with 14 bases in between. CDR1 SGHNT and CDR2 YENEEA come from the germline V gene. The CDR3 loop reads CASSWAGVSDTQYF. The CDR3 region has the DNA TGTGCCAGCAGCTGGGCAGGGGTGAGCGATACGCAGTATTTT.

The genes are TRBV4-3 and TRBJ1-2; possibly TRBD1 for D (6 bases). In germline, CDR1 is LGHNA, CDR2 YSLEER. Trimming shortened V by 0 bases and J by 4 bases, and 15 bases separated the two germline ends. This CDR3 region has 16 residues. DNA of the CDR3: TGCGCCAGCAGCCAAGATTGGACAGCTTCTAGCTATGGCTACACCTTC. Translating gives CASSQDWTASSYGYTF.

This chain connects TRBV7-2 to TRBJ2-5; TRBD2 matches at 8 bases. Trimming removed 5 bases from V and 3 bases from J; junction bases left unmatched: 8. The germline V gene encodes CDR1 SGHTA and CDR2 FQGNSA. The CDR3 spans 15 residues. CDR3 loop: CASSPSGRAEETQYF. In DNA, the CDR3 is TGTGCCAGCAGCCCCAGCGGGAGAGCCGAAGAGACCCAGTACTTC.

CDR3 residues: CASRSREQYF. For the CDR3, the DNA is TGCGCCAGCAGGAGTCGCGAGCAGTACTTC. This rearrangement joins TRBV23-1 to TRBJ2-7, with D unresolved. TRBV23-1 is an ORF, with its function uncertain. The CDR3 runs 10 residues. V lost 6 bases to trimming and J lost 6 bases, with 6 bases between them.

J is TRBJ2-3 and V is TRBV10-1, with 9 bases matching TRBD2. Germline lookup yields CDR1 WNHNN and CDR2 SYGVQD (reference sequence). V was pared by 7 bases and J by 0 bases, with 20 bases of the junction left unmatched. The CDR3 runs 20 residues. CDR3 DNA: TGCGCCAGCAACCAGAAGAGAGTTGGTAGCGGGAGAGCTAGCACAGATACGCAGTATTTT. Encoded protein: CASNQKRVGSGRASTDTQYF.

The chain joins TRBV18 to TRBJ2-1; D is unresolved. With 2 bases removed from V and 6 bases from J, the gap between germline ends came to 14 bases. The V gene's germline CDR1 is KGHSH and CDR2 LQKENI. CDR3 size: 15 residues. DNA for the CDR3: TGTGCCAGCTCACCAGGCGCGACTGGGTCCAATGAGCAGTTCTTC. Encoded protein: CASSPGATGSNEQFF.

This rearrangement joins TRBV18 to TRBJ1-1; 9 nucleotides line up with TRBD1. The CDR3 totals 17 residues. With V trimmed by 3 bases and J by 1 base, 9 bases remained unmatched. Germline CDR1 reads KGHSH; CDR2 reads LQKENI. DNA for the CDR3: TGTGCCAGCTCACCCAATGACAGGGGGTTTTCGAACACTGAAGCTTTCTTT. Translated, it gives CASSPNDRGFSNTEAFF. The variable domain in full, with the rest retrieved from reference TRBV18 and TRBJ1-1, is NAGVMQNPRHLVRRRGQEARLRCSPMKGHSHVYWYRQLPEEGLKFMVYLQKENIIDESGMPKERFSAEFPKEGPSILRIQQVVRGDSAAYFCASSPNDRGFSNTEAFFGQGTRLTVV.

The chain couples TRBV6-1 to TRBJ2-4; 8 nucleotides match TRBD1. Germline-derived CDR1 and CDR2 are MNHNS and SASEGT. CDR3 length: 16 residues. Unmatched junction bases numbered 5, after V lost 4 bases and J lost 0 bases. The DNA of the CDR3 is TGTGCCAGCAGTGGTGGACAGGGACTAGCCAAAAACATTCAGTACTTC. Its protein product is CASSGGQGLAKNIQYF.

V gene TRBV5-1 combines with J gene TRBJ2-1; TRBD2 matches at 7 bases. Germline CDR1 is SGHRS and CDR2 is YFSETQ. This CDR3 has 15 amino acids. Trimming cost V 4 bases and J 6 bases; bases outside gene matches: 10. The CDR3 region has the DNA TGCGCCAGCAGCGCTGGACTAGGACCCAGCAATGAGCAGTTCTTC. Translated, it gives CASSAGLGPSNEQFF.

V gene TRBV28 combines with J gene TRBJ2-7, with 7 bases matching TRBD2. CDR3 length equals 14 residues. CDR1 and CDR2 (germline): MDHEN, SYDVKM. V lost 6 bases and J lost 2; bases outside the gene matches: 7. The chain's CDR3 is CASRGSGKAYEQYF. CDR3 bases: TGTGCCAGCAGGGGAAGCGGGAAAGCCTACGAGCAGTACTTC.

This rearrangement joins TRBV11-3 to TRBJ2-7; D may be TRBD1 (6 bases). The germline V gene has CDR1 SGHNT and CDR2 YENEEA. CDR3 length equals 15 residues. Between the trimmed V and J ends, which lost 1 base and 7 bases, there was a span of 17 bases. The CDR3 sequence is CASSLGGLAAQEQYF. In nucleotides, the CDR3 is TGTGCCAGCAGCTTAGGGGGGCTAGCAGCCCAGGAGCAGTACTTC.

This rearrangement joins TRBV6-5 to TRBJ1-5; no reliable D call. Looked up from germline, CDR1 is MNHEY and CDR2 is SVGAGI. Trimming removed 3 bases from V and 6 bases from J, with 15 bases in between. This CDR3 region has 15 residues. The CDR3 DNA reads TGTGCCAGCAGTTATGAAGACCCTCGGGGTCAGCCCCAGCATTTT. It encodes CASSYEDPRGQPQHF.

The genes are TRBV5-4 and TRBJ1-1; D call uncertain. Per the germline V gene, CDR1 is SGHNT and CDR2 is YYREEE (reference sequence). The CDR3 runs 13 residues. V lost 0 bases and J lost 10, with 13 bases in between. Here the CDR3 DNA reads TGTGCCAGCAGCTTGGAATGGGGAGGCTTAGCTTTCTTT. Its translation: CASSLEWGGLAFF.

The genes are TRBV7-2 and TRBJ1-5, with TRBD1 identical over 10 bases. The V gene's germline CDR1 is SGHTA and CDR2 FQGNSA. The CDR3 sequence is 15 residues long. V was pared by 0 bases and J by 6 bases, with 2 bases of the junction left unmatched. Written as DNA, the CDR3 is TGTGCCAGCAGCTTAGCCGGGACAGGGGTTCAGCCCCAGCATTTT. Amino acid sequence: CASSLAGTGVQPQHF.

The V call is TRBV4-1, the J call TRBJ1-1, with 9 nucleotides matching TRBD1. The V segment lost 4 bases and the J segment 3 bases; nucleotides outside the gene matches: 9. CDR1 and CDR2 (germline): MGHRA, YSYEKL. The CDR3 covers 16 residues. The CDR3 is CASSLGTGYTYTEAFF. In DNA, the CDR3 is TGCGCCAGCAGCCTCGGGACAGGGTATACGTACACTGAAGCTTTCTTT.